This T cell receptor beta chain is from a study of PD-L1 blockade in urothelial cancer. Study summary: Atezolizumab (1,200 mg intravenously every 3 weeks) began in the mid-2010s for patients. When blood samples were assessed, the median T cell count was around 140,000.

Each PCR reaction had synthetic TCR analog templates spiked into it. Generated by immunoSEQ multiplex PCR, the TCRdb table keeps only in-frame clones and is missing some. The sample lists 40,000 or so clones; 70% to 85% were seen once. The length of the CDR3 is 14 residues. Germline V gene lookup returns CDR1 SGHTA and CDR2 FQGNSA. The V end lost 0 bases, the J end lost 6 bases, and 9 bases lay between the germline ends. There were between 1 and 8 samples from each patient, taken pretreatment and on-treatment. The TCR was taken from a man in his 70s with urothelial cancer. The chain uses TRBV7-2 and TRBJ1-3, with D possibly being TRBD1 (6 bases). Sample: PBMCs, taken around atezolizumab (anti-PD-L1) treatment. DNA of the CDR3: TGTGCCAGCAGCTTAGCTCTGGGGGCAAACACCATATATTTT. This translates into CASSLALGANTIYF.